This is a list of T cell receptor beta chains from one sample in a study of blood T cell repertoires in COVID-19. TCRdb keeps only in-frame clones here, not all; method: immunoSEQ multiplex PCR. The table lists about 120,000 clones, 82% of them singletons. Material for sequencing was peripheral blood. All receptors come from a woman between 65 and 79 years old with acute or convalescent COVID-19. Each CDR3 is given with its conserved first and last residue. D genes are given only for firm matches. A clone size is listed for some rows: how often the clone was seen (once, few, many), or a class if it is expanded.

TRBV4-2	TRBJ1-3	NA	NA	TGTGCCAGCAGCCAAGAATTGAGCTTCTCTGGAAACACCATATATTTT	CASSQELSFSGNTIYF
TRBV6-5	TRBJ2-1	NA	NA	TGTGCCAGCAGCCCCCAGTTCCGTGCCAATGAGCAGTTCTTC	CASSPQFRANEQFF
TRBV30	TRBJ2-2	NA	NA	TGTGCCTGGAGTCCCACGAACACCGGGGAGCTGTTTTTT	CAWSPTNTGELFF
TRBV9	TRBJ2-2	TRBD1	NA	TGTGCCAGCAGCGTAGGTGCAGGCAGGGGGACCGGGGAGCTGTTTTTT	CASSVGAGRGTGELFF
TRBV7-9	TRBJ2-3	NA	NA	TGTGCCAGCAGCCCACGCGGCCACACAGATACGCAGTATTTT	CASSPRGHTDTQYF
TRBV6-5	TRBJ1-2	NA	NA	TGTGCCAGCAGGGGGCCTGAGGGCTACACCTTC	CASRGPEGYTF
TRBV7-9	TRBJ1-2	TRBD1	NA	TGTGCCAGCAGCTTAGAGGGGGGCACAGGGGGCAAGGGCTACACCTTC	CASSLEGGTGGKGYTF
TRBV18	TRBJ2-6	TRBD1	NA	TGTGCCAGCTTTTTGACAGGGTTGAACTCTGGGGCCAACGTCCTGACTTTC	CASFLTGLNSGANVLTF
TRBV19	TRBJ1-1	NA	NA	TGTGCCACCAGTTTCAGTATGAACACTGAAGCTTTCTTT	CATSFSMNTEAFF
TRBV2	TRBJ1-5	NA	once	TGTGCCAGCAGTGAACGCAGGGCCGAGTTTAAGCCCCAGCATTTT	CASSERRAEFKPQHF
TRBV30	TRBJ1-6	NA	NA	TGTGCCTGGAGTGTAGCTACGGGTCGGTACTCACCCCTCCACTTT	CAWSVATGRYSPLHF
TRBV19	TRBJ1-5	TRBD1	NA	TGTGCCAGTTCCGGACAGGTGAATCAGCCCCAGCATTTT	CASSGQVNQPQHF
TRBV27	TRBJ1-3	NA	NA	TGTGCCAGCAGCGGTGGAAACACCATATATTTT	CASSGGNTIYF
TRBV10-2	TRBJ1-6	TRBD1	NA	TGCGCCAGCAGTGAAAGAGGGGGCAAGGCACCCCTCCACTTT	CASSERGGKAPLHF
TRBV6-5	TRBJ2-2	NA	NA	TGTGCCAGCAGTTACCTACAGGGTACCGGGGAGCTGTTTTTT	CASSYLQGTGELFF
TRBV3-1/TRBV3-2	TRBJ1-1	NA	once	TGTGCCAGCAGCCTGGTAGGGGGCACTGAAGCTTTCTTT	CASSLVGGTEAFF
TRBV27	TRBJ1-4	NA	NA	TGTGCCAGCAGTTTCTCGGGGAATGAAAAACTGTTTTTT	CASSFSGNEKLFF
TRBV2	TRBJ2-2	NA	once	TGTGCCAGCAGTGAACAGGGTAACACCGGGGAGCTGTTTTTT	CASSEQGNTGELFF
TRBV7-6	TRBJ1-2	NA	NA	TGTGCCAGCAGCTTGGCCGAATTTAACTATGGCTACACCTTC	CASSLAEFNYGYTF
TRBV7-9	TRBJ1-2	NA	NA	TGTGCCAGCAGCCCTACGGAGGGCTACACCTTC	CASSPTEGYTF
TRBV4-2	TRBJ1-2	TRBD1	NA	TGTGCCAGCAGCCAGGGACAGGTTACCCTCTATGGCTACACCTTC	CASSQGQVTLYGYTF
TRBV7-2	TRBJ1-2	NA	NA	TGTGCCAGCAGCCGACAGAGAAACTATGGCTACACCTTC	CASSRQRNYGYTF
TRBV6-5	TRBJ1-6	TRBD1	NA	TGTGCCAGCACTACGGACAGGGAACGGAATTCACCCCTCCACTTT	CASTTDRERNSPLHF
TRBV7-9	TRBJ2-5	TRBD1	NA	TGTGCCAGCAGCTTTTCGGGACAGGCTGAGGGGACCCAGTACTTC	CASSFSGQAEGTQYF
TRBV13	TRBJ1-1	TRBD1	NA	TGTGCCAGCAGCAGACCGACAGGGAGAGAGACTGAAGCTTTCTTT	CASSRPTGRETEAFF
TRBV18	TRBJ1-4	NA	NA	TGTGCCAGCTCACCCTACAGGGATGGTAATGAAAAACTGTTTTTT	CASSPYRDGNEKLFF
TRBV30	TRBJ1-1	TRBD1	NA	TGTGCCTGGAGTGGGACAGGAATCACTGAAGCTTTCTTT	CAWSGTGITEAFF
TRBV6-5	TRBJ2-2	TRBD2	NA	TGTGCCAGCACTCGTGTCGGACTAGCGGCCGGGGAGCTGTTTTTT	CASTRVGLAAGELFF
TRBV6-5	TRBJ1-5	NA	NA	TGTGCCAGCAGTTACTACACAGGGAAGGGCAATCAGCCCCAGCATTTT	CASSYYTGKGNQPQHF
TRBV7-8	TRBJ1-2	NA	NA	TGTGCCAGCAGCAACAGGGATCCGGGCTACACCTTC	CASSNRDPGYTF
TRBV9	TRBJ1-3	NA	NA	TGTGCCAGCAGCGTAGGGGGGGATCCAATCCTCCTGGGAAACACCATATATTTT	CASSVGGDPILLGNTIYF
TRBV2	TRBJ1-1	NA	NA	TGTGCCAGCAACCCACAGGGCACTGAAGCTTTCTTT	CASNPQGTEAFF
TRBV10-3	TRBJ2-6	NA	NA	TGTGCCATCAGTGACCCCGACAAGTCTTGGGCCAACGTCCTGACTTTC	CAISDPDKSWANVLTF
TRBV6-2/TRBV6-3	TRBJ2-2	NA	NA	TGTGCCAGCAGTTATTGGCTAGCTCGGACCGGGGAGCTGTTTTTT	CASSYWLARTGELFF
TRBV5-6	TRBJ2-5	TRBD1	few	TGTGCCAGCAGCCGCACGGACAGGGTGGAGGAGACCCAGTACTTC	CASSRTDRVEETQYF
TRBV15	TRBJ1-2	TRBD1	NA	TGTGCCACCAGCAGAGGGACAGGGGGTGGCTACACCTTC	CATSRGTGGGYTF
TRBV10-3	TRBJ2-7	NA	NA	TGTGCCATCAGACCCCGGAGGGGGCTTACCGAGCAGTACTTC	CAIRPRRGLTEQYF
TRBV9	TRBJ1-1	NA	many	TGTGCCAGCAGCGTAGGAGTAGGGGTGAACGAAGCTTTCTTT	CASSVGVGVNEAFF
TRBV19	TRBJ1-5	NA	NA	TGTGCCAGTAGCGACAGTGGGAAACAGCCCCAGCATTTT	CASSDSGKQPQHF
TRBV7-8	TRBJ1-2	NA	NA	TGTGCCAGCAGCGCACAGGCGAACTATGGCTACACCTTC	CASSAQANYGYTF
TRBV24-1	TRBJ1-5	NA	once	TGTCCCCGAGAACGGAATCAGCCCCAGCATTTT	CPRERNQPQHF
TRBV10-3	TRBJ1-5	NA	NA	TGTGCCATCAGTGAGGGGCAGCTGAAACAGCCCCAGCATTTT	CAISEGQLKQPQHF
TRBV7-2	TRBJ2-1	NA	NA	TGTGCCAGCAGTCCAGGATTACTGAATGAGCAGTTCTTC	CASSPGLLNEQFF
TRBV5-4	TRBJ2-2	NA	NA	TGTGCCAGCAGCTTGATCCATTCCGGGGAGCTGTTTTTT	CASSLIHSGELFF
TRBV12-3/TRBV12-4	TRBJ1-2	NA	NA	TGTGCCAGCAGCCTCCGGGGTGGCTATGGCTACACCTTC	CASSLRGGYGYTF
TRBV11-3	TRBJ2-1	NA	NA	TGTGCCAGCAGCTTAGATCACTACAATGAGCAGTTCTTC	CASSLDHYNEQFF
TRBV19	TRBJ1-5	TRBD1	NA	TGTGCCAGTAGTATAACGACAGGGGGTCGACAGCCCCAGCATTTT	CASSITTGGRQPQHF
TRBV18	TRBJ1-2	NA	few	TGTGCCAGCTCACCACGGGGCGGGACGGAATCGGGCGGCTACACCTTC	CASSPRGGTESGGYTF
TRBV12-2	TRBJ2-3	NA	NA	TGTGCAAGTCGCTTATGGTGGGCCGGCACAGATACGCAGTATTTT	CASRLWWAGTDTQYF
TRBV3-1/TRBV3-2	TRBJ2-5	TRBD1	NA	TGTGCCAGCAGCCCCGGACAGGGAAGGGAGACCCAGTACTTC	CASSPGQGRETQYF
TRBV11-3	TRBJ2-1	TRBD2	NA	TGTGCCAGCAGCAGGAGGGTAGCGGGGGGCGATGAGCAGTTCTTC	CASSRRVAGGDEQFF
TRBV7-6	TRBJ2-2	TRBD1	few	TGTGCCAGCAGCTTAGGGACAGGGGAGAACACCGGGGAGCTGTTTTTT	CASSLGTGENTGELFF
TRBV7-2	TRBJ2-5	NA	NA	TGTGCCAGCAGCGCTCAGACAGGCGCAGGCGGGACCCAGTACTTC	CASSAQTGAGGTQYF
TRBV4-1	TRBJ1-1	NA	NA	TGCGCCAGCAGCCAAGATTGGGGGGGCTCGAACACTGAAGCTTTCTTT	CASSQDWGGSNTEAFF